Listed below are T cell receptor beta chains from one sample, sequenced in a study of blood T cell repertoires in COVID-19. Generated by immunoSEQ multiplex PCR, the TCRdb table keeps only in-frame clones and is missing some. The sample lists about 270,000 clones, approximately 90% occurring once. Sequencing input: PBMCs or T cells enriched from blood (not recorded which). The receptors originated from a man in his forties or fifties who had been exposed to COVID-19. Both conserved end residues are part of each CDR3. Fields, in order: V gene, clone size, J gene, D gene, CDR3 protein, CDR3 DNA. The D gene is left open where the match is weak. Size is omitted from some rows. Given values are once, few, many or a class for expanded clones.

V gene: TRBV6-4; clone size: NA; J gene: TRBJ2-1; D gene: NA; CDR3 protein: CASSSSTENEQFF; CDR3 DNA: NA
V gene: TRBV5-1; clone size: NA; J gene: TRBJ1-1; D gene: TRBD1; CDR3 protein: CASSGTGGDWAFF; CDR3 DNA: TGCGCCAGCAGCGGGACAGGGGGCGACTGGGCTTTCTTT
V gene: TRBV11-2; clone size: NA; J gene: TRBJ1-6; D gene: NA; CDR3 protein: CASSGPDGDNSPLHF; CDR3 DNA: TGTGCCAGCAGCGGCCCCGACGGGGATAATTCACCCCTCCACTTT
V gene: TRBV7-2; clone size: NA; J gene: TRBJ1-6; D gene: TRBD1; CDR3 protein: CASRYRDRVNSPLHF; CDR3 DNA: TGTGCCAGCAGATACCGGGACAGGGTAAATTCACCCCTCCACTTT
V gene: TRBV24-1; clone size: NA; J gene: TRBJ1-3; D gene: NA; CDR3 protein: CATSDPGVGNTIYF; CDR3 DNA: TGTGCCACCAGTGATCCAGGGGTAGGAAACACCATATATTTT
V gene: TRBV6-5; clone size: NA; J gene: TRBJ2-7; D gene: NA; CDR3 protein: CASSYSSQGSYEQYF; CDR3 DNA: TGTGCCAGCAGTTACTCGAGCCAGGGCTCCTACGAGCAGTACTTC
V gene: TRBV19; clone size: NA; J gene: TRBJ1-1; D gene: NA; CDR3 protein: CASAAGGRRVTEAFF; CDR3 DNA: TGTGCCAGTGCGGCGGGGGGGCGCCGGGTCACTGAAGCTTTCTTT
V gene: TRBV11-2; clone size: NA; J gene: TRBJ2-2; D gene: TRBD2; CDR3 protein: CAIPTSGYTGELFF; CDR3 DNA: TGTGCCATTCCGACTAGCGGGTACACCGGGGAGCTGTTTTTT
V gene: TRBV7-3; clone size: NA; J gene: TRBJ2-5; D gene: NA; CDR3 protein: CASSLAGAETQYF; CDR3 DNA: TGTGCCAGCAGCTTAGCAGGGGCAGAGACCCAGTACTTC
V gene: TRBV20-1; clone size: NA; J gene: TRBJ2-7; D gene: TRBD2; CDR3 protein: CSASSGRSYEQYF; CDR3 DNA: TGCAGTGCTAGTAGCGGGCGCTCCTACGAGCAGTACTTC
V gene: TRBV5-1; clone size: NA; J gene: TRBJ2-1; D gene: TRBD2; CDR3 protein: CASSQRTSGSSYNEQFF; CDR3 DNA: TGCGCCAGCAGTCAAAGGACTAGCGGGAGCTCCTACAATGAGCAGTTCTTC
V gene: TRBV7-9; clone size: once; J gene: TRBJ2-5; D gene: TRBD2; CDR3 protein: CASSPKGGRETQYF; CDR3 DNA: TGTGCCAGCAGCCCCAAAGGCGGGAGAGAGACCCAGTACTTC
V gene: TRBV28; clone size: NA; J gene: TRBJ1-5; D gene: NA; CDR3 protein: CASSFRGIQPQHF; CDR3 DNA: TGTGCCAGCAGTTTTAGGGGTATTCAGCCCCAGCATTTT
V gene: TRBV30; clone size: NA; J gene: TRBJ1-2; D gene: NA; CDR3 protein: CAWSVTSYGYTF; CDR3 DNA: TGTGCCTGGAGTGTAACAAGCTATGGCTACACCTTC
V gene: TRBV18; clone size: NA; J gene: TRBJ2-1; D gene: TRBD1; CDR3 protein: CASSPAGTDVNEQFF; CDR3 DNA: TGTGCCAGCTCACCAGCTGGGACAGACGTTAATGAGCAGTTCTTC
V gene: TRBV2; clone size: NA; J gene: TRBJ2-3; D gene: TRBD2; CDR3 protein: CASSEVGQYGTSGSTDTQYF; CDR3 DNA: TGTGCCAGCAGTGAAGTAGGTCAGTATGGGACTAGCGGGAGCACAGATACGCAGTATTTT
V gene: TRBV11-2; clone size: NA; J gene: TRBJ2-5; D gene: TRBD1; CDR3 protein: CASSIPTRQGGWQETQYF; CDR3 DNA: TGTGCCAGCAGCATACCTACTCGACAGGGTGGTTGGCAAGAGACCCAGTACTTC
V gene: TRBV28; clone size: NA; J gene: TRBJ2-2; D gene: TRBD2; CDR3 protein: CASRSGTSEGSGELFF; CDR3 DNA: TGTGCCAGCAGGTCCGGGACTAGCGAGGGGTCCGGGGAGCTGTTTTTT
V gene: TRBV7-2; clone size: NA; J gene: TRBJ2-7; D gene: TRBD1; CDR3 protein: CASSSTYRGLNEQYF; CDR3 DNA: TGTGCCAGCAGCTCGACCTACAGGGGTTTGAACGAGCAGTACTTC
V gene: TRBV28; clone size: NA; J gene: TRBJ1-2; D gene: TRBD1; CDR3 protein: CASSSTSETGNYGYTF; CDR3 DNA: TGTGCCAGCAGTTCCACCTCCGAGACAGGGAACTATGGCTACACCTTC
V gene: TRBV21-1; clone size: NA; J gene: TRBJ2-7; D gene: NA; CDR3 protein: CASSTLAGGLESEQYF; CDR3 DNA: TGTGCCAGCAGCACGCTAGCGGGAGGGCTCGAGTCGGAGCAGTACTTC
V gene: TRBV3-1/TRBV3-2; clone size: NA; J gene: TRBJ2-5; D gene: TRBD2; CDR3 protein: CASSQGASGASLEGDF; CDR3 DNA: TGTGCCAGCAGCCAAGGTGCTAGCGGGGCTTCACTTGAAGGGGACTTC
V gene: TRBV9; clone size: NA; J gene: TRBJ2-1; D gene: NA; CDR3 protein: CASSVLGDEQFF; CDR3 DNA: TGTGCCAGCAGCGTTCTAGGGGATGAGCAGTTCTTC
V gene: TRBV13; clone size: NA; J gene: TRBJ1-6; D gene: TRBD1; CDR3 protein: CASSPGQGGTLHF; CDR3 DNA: TGTGCCAGCAGCCCGGGACAGGGCGGGACCCTCCACTTT
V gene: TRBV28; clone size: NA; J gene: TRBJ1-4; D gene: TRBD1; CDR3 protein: CASQDRGNEKLFF; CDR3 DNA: TGTGCCAGCCAGGACAGGGGTAATGAAAAACTGTTTTTT
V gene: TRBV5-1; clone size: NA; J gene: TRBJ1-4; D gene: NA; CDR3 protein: CASSLGQVRFNEKLFF; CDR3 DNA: TGCGCCAGCAGCTTGGGACAGGTTCGATTTAATGAAAAACTGTTTTTT
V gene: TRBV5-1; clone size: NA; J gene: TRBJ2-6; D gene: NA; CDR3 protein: CASSPYRDSGANVLTF; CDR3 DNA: TGCGCCAGCAGCCCCTACAGGGACTCTGGGGCCAACGTCCTGACTTTC
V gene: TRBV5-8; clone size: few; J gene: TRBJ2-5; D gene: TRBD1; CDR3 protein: CASSLPGQGGETQYF; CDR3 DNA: TGTGCCAGCAGCTTGCCGGGACAGGGGGGAGAGACCCAGTACTTC
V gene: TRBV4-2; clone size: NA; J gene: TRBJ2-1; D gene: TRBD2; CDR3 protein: CASSQVLLAGEADEQFF; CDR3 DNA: TGTGCCAGCAGCCAAGTCCTGCTAGCGGGAGAGGCCGATGAGCAGTTCTTC
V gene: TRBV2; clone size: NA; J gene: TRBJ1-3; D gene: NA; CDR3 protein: CASSGGVEDTIYF; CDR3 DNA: TGTGCCAGCAGTGGAGGAGTGGAAGACACCATATATTTT
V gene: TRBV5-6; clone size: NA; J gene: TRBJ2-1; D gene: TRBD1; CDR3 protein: CASSSARTGPYNEQFF; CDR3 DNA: TGTGCCAGCAGCTCGGCGCGGACAGGACCCTACAATGAGCAGTTCTTC
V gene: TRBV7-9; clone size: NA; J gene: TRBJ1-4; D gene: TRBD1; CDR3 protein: CASRPPGQGAQGEKLFF; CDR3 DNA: TGTGCCAGCAGACCCCCGGGACAGGGGGCGCAAGGTGAAAAACTGTTTTTT
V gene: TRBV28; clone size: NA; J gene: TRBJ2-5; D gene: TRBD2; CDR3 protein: CASSPGLGADQETQYF; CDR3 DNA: TGTGCCAGCAGTCCCGGACTAGGGGCTGACCAAGAGACCCAGTACTTC
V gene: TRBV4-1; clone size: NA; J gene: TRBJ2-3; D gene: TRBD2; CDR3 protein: CASSQGGTSGTDTQYF; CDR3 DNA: TGCGCCAGCAGCCAAGGTGGGACTAGCGGCACAGATACGCAGTATTTT
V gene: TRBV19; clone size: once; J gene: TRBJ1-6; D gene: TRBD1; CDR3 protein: CASSRGQSSPLHF; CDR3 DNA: TGTGCCAGTAGTAGGGGACAGAGTTCACCCCTCCACTTT
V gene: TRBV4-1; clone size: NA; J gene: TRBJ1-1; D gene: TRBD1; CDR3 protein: CASSQEAGGVTEAFF; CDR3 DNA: TGCGCCAGCAGCCAAGAGGCAGGGGGCGTCACTGAAGCTTTCTTT
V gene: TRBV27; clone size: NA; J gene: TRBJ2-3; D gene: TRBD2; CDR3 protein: CASSLSRAGRADTQYF; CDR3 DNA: TGTGCCAGCAGTTTATCGAGGGCAGGGAGGGCAGATACGCAGTATTTT
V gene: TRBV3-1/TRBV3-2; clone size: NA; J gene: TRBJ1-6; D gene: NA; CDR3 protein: CASSPTEQSSYNSPLHF; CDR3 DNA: TGTGCCAGCAGCCCGACGGAACAGAGCTCCTATAATTCACCCCTCCACTTT
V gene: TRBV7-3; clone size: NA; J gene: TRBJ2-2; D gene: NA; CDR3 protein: CASSPDPQGTNTGELFF; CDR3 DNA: TGTGCCAGCAGCCCGGACCCGCAGGGAACCAACACCGGGGAGCTGTTTTTT
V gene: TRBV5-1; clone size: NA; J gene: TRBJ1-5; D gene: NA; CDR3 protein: CASSLGQDQPQHF; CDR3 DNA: TGCGCCAGCAGCTTGGGACAGGATCAGCCCCAGCATTTT
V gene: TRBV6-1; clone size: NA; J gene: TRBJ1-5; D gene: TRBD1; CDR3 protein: CASSERPGGVDQPQHF; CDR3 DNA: TGTGCCAGCAGTGAAAGGCCAGGGGGCGTGGATCAGCCCCAGCATTTT